What follows are 13 T cell receptor beta chains derived from one specimen sequenced in a study of shared clonotypes between healthy human individuals. Profiled with immunoSEQ multiplex PCR; TCRdb holds only in-frame clones, not every one. The table lists a few million clones, approximately 93% of them singletons. The material sequenced was naive CD4+ T cells from PBMCs. Described subset: CD45RA+ positively selected. The receptors shown here come from a man between 18 and 35 years old in good health. Some clones in this sample may be carry-over from other donors' samples.

The chain employs TRBV5-4 and TRBJ2-7; 8 nucleotides line up with TRBD2. This CDR3 has 16 residues. With 4 bases clipped from V and 2 bases from J, the junction kept 11 bases outside the gene matches. Per the germline V gene, CDR1 is SGHNT and CDR2 is YYREEE (reference sequence). The CDR3 coding sequence is TGTGCCAGCAGCCCCCGAAGAAGCGGGAGTACCTACGAGCAGTACTTC. Translated, it gives CASSPRRSGSTYEQYF.

The chain couples TRBV5-6 to TRBJ2-2; 7 nucleotides agree with TRBD2. V was clipped by 2 bases and J by 4 bases; unmatched bases: 5. The CDR3 sequence is 15 residues long. CDR1 and CDR2 from the germline V gene are SGHDT and YYEEEE. The DNA for the CDR3 is TGTGCCAGCAGCTTTTCGGGAGGAAGCACCGGGGAGCTGTTTTTT. It specifies CASSFSGGSTGELFF.

The chain uses TRBV18 and TRBJ1-2; no firm D call. The germline V and J ends were trimmed by 2 bases and 0 bases, with 16 bases remaining between them. CDR3 length equals 17 residues. Per germline, CDR1 KGHSH and CDR2 LQKENI. CDR3 residues: CASSPMAIRSANYGYTF. In DNA, the CDR3 is TGTGCCAGCTCACCAATGGCGATACGTTCGGCTAACTATGGCTACACCTTC.

This chain connects TRBV15 to TRBJ1-1; D remains ambiguous. V lost 0 bases and J 10 bases, leaving 12 bases between the germline ends. CDR1 is LNHNV, CDR2 YYDKDF, per germline (reference sequence). The CDR3 runs to 13 residues. The CDR3 nucleotides read TGTGCCACCAGCAGAGACGGGAGGGTTGCAGCTTTCTTT. The encoded protein is CATSRDGRVAAFF. The full variable domain, rest sourced from reference TRBV15 and TRBJ1-1, is DAMVIQNPRYQVTQFGKPVTLSCSQTLNHNVMYWYQQKSSQAPKLLFHYYDKDFNNEADTPDNFQSRRPNTSFCFLDIRSPGLGDTAMYLCATSRDGRVAAFFGQGTRLTVV.

This chain links TRBV28 with TRBJ1-3; D is ambiguous. Trimming stripped 6 bases from V and 7 bases from J, with 13 bases between. CDR3 length: 13 amino acids. Germline V lookup: CDR1 MDHEN, CDR2 SYDVKM. The CDR3 bases are TGTGCCAGCAGCCCACCCCTCCGGAACACCATATATTTT. Translated: CASSPPLRNTIYF.

This clone was counted a single time. This rearrangement joins TRBV4-1 to TRBJ2-1; a weak D match, TRBD1 (6 bases). Germline V lookup: CDR1 MGHRA, CDR2 YSYEKL. V lost 1 base and J 7 bases, leaving 14 bases between the germline ends. This CDR3 spans 15 amino acids. This chain's CDR3 is CASSQGQAYWNEQFF. In DNA form, the CDR3 reads TGCGCCAGCAGCCAAGGACAGGCATACTGGAATGAGCAGTTCTTC.

The chain employs TRBV28 and TRBJ2-7, with 10 nucleotides matching TRBD1. The CDR3 has 14 amino acids. Germline CDR1 MDHEN, CDR2 SYDVKM. Germline trimming cut 6 bases from V and 5 bases from J; bases unmatched to any gene: 7. This CDR3 reads CASSPGTGVHEQYF. For the CDR3, the DNA is TGTGCCAGCAGCCCCGGGACAGGGGTCCACGAGCAGTACTTC.

Comment on this clone: Other DNA sequences in the same sample also yield this CDR3. This chain joins TRBV5-1 and TRBJ2-2, with TRBD2 matching over 12 bases. With V trimmed by 2 bases and J by 6 bases, 2 bases remained unmatched. Germline assignment: CDR1 SGHRS and CDR2 YFSETQ. The CDR3 covers 15 residues. The CDR3: CASSFLAGGPGELFF. CDR3 sequence (DNA): TGCGCCAGCAGCTTCCTAGCGGGAGGGCCCGGGGAGCTGTTTTTT.

The rearrangement uses TRBV5-1 and TRBJ2-2, with 8 bases aligning to TRBD2. The germline gives CDR1 SGHRS, CDR2 YFSETQ. The junction had 11 bases not matched to a gene; V was cut back by 4 bases and J by 6 bases. This CDR3 has 16 amino acids. CDR3 region: CASSPTGGPIPGELFF. The CDR3 DNA follows: TGCGCCAGCAGCCCTACGGGGGGGCCAATTCCCGGGGAGCTGTTTTTT.

This clone is a singleton in its sample. V usage is TRBV15 and J usage is TRBJ2-7; TRBD1 matches at 9 bases. The germline V gene encodes CDR1 LNHNV and CDR2 YYDKDF (reference sequence). CDR3 size: 16 residues. V shed 2 bases, J shed 6 bases, and the junction held 11 bases outside the gene matches. The CDR3 sequence: CATSRHGTGWALEQYF. CDR3 sequence (DNA): TGTGCCACCAGCAGACATGGGACAGGGTGGGCCCTCGAGCAGTACTTC.

This chain uses TRBV28 with TRBJ2-7, with 8 positions matching TRBD1. The germline gives CDR1 MDHEN, CDR2 SYDVKM. Germline trimming cut 6 bases from V and 3 bases from J; bases unmatched to any gene: 10. The CDR3 consists of 15 residues. The CDR3 protein is CASSRTGSRFYEQYF. In nucleotides, the CDR3 is TGTGCCAGCAGCCGGACAGGGTCAAGGTTCTACGAGCAGTACTTC.

The chain links TRBV4-2 to TRBJ1-4; 7 bases are a match to TRBD1. CDR1 and CDR2 (germline): LGHNA, YNFKEQ. V lost 4 bases, J lost 6 bases, and 8 bases stayed unmatched. This CDR3 has 15 amino acids. The CDR3 DNA reads TGTGCCAGCAGCCGAGACAGGGCCGGAGATGAAAAACTGTTTTTT. Translation gives CASSRDRAGDEKLFF.

CDR3: CASSLDGFNEKLFF. The CDR3 DNA is TGCGCCAGCAGCTTGGACGGATTTAATGAAAAACTGTTTTTT. J is TRBJ1-4 and V is TRBV5-1; D remains unclear. Germline loops: CDR1 SGHRS, CDR2 YFSETQ. V was trimmed by 0 bases and J by 4 bases, leaving 7 bases between them. The CDR3 loop spans 14 amino acids. The entire variable domain, with the rest obtained from reference TRBV5-1 and TRBJ1-4, is as follows: KAGVTQTPRYLIKTRGQQVTLSCSPISGHRSVSWYQQTPGQGLQFLFEYFSETQRNKGNFPGRFSGRQFSNSRSEMNVSTLELGDSALYLCASSLDGFNEKLFFGSGTQLSVL.